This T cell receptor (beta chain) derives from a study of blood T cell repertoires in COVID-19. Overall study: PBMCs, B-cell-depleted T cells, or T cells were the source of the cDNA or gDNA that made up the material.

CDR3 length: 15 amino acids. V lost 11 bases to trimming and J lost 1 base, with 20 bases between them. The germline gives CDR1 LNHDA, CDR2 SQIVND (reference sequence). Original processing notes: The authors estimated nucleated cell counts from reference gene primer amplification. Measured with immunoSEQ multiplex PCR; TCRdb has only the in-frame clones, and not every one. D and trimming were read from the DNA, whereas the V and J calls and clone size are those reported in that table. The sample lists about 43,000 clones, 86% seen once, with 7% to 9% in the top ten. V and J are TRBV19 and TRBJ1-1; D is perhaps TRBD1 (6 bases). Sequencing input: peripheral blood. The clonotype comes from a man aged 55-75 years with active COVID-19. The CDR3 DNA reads TGTGCCTCGAACAAACCCGCAGGGGCGAACACTGAAGCTTTCTTT. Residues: CASNKPAGANTEAFF.